This paragraph reports one TCR beta chain. This specimen belongs to a study of blood T cell repertoires in COVID-19. Study context: The study drew acute and convalescent COVID-19 samples from the United States, Italy and Spain.

Clones were sequenced by immunoSEQ multiplex PCR, and TCRdb holds only the in-frame ones, with some missing. Of about 180,000 clones detected, 75% to 85% appear once; the ten largest clones hold 1.5%. V trimming: 4 bases; J trimming: 5 bases; junction bases outside the gene matches: 5. Germline lookup yields CDR1 ENHRY and CDR2 SYGVKD. The CDR3 length is 15 residues. The sequence was collected from a human donor in a cohort sampled during active COVID-19. The V and J genes are TRBV10-3 and TRBJ1-6; 7 bases are a match to TRBD1. Sequencing was carried out using peripheral blood. This CDR3 is CAISGDSNNNSPLHF. The CDR3 DNA reads as TGTGCCATCAGTGGGGACAGTAATAATAATTCACCCCTCCACTTT.